These 27 T cell receptor beta chains came from one sample sequenced in a study of OX40 agonist ivuxolimab in advanced cancers. Profiled with immunoSEQ multiplex PCR; TCRdb holds only in-frame clones, not every one. Here the sample spans almost 85,000 clones, 86% being singletons. The source material was CD4+ or CD8+ T cells sorted from blood, sampled in a trial of the OX40 agonist ivuxolimab. Receptors were obtained from an adult with an advanced solid tumor such as melanoma, head and neck, liver or kidney cancer.

This rearrangement joins TRBV6-4 to TRBJ2-1; 10 bases map to TRBD1. Germline CDR1 and CDR2: MRHNA and SNTAGT. With V trimmed by 4 bases and J by 5 bases, 5 bases remained unmatched. This CDR3 region has 15 residues. The CDR3 sequence is CASSGDRGGNNEQFF. The CDR3, as DNA: TGTGCCAGCAGTGGGGACAGGGGAGGAAACAATGAGCAGTTCTTC.

This chain connects TRBV18 to TRBJ2-7; TRBD2 matches 7 bases. Germline V gene lookup returns CDR1 KGHSH and CDR2 LQKENI. V was pared by 6 bases and J by 6 bases, with 2 bases of the junction left unmatched. The length of the CDR3 is 11 residues. The CDR3 here is CASSPGGEQYF. In DNA form, the CDR3 reads TGTGCCAGCTCCCCGGGGGGCGAGCAGTACTTC.

The gene calls are TRBV6-1 and TRBJ2-1, with no clear D. CDR3 length: 15 amino acids. CDR1 and CDR2 (germline): MNHNS, SASEGT. The germline V and J ends were trimmed by 7 bases and 8 bases, with 21 bases remaining between them. The CDR3 DNA reads as TGTGCCAGCACAAGGCGCGACGGTGGTTTCGATGAGCAGTTCTTC. It is translated as CASTRRDGGFDEQFF.

V and J are TRBV2 and TRBJ2-7; D is possibly TRBD1 (6 bases). V lost 7 bases and J lost 0, with 13 bases in between. Germline V gene data show CDR1 as SNHLY and CDR2 as FYNNEI. The CDR3 consists of 14 residues. The chain's CDR3 is CASTRQARSYEQYF. The CDR3 DNA is TGTGCCAGCACACGACAGGCCCGCTCCTACGAGCAGTACTTC. Using reference TRBV2 and TRBJ2-7 for the parts outside the CDR3, the full variable domain is EPEVTQTPSHQVTQMGQEVILRCVPISNHLYFYWYRQILGQKVEFLVSFYNNEISEKSEIFDDQFSVERPDGSNFTLKIRSTKLEDSAMYFCASTRQARSYEQYFGPGTRLTVT.

The CDR3 nucleotides are TGTGCCAGCTCACCAAGACAGATGAACACTGAAGCTTTCTTT. Its translation is CASSPRQMNTEAFF. The chain carries TRBV18 and TRBJ1-1; TRBD1 might be the D (5 bases). Per the germline V gene, CDR1 is KGHSH and CDR2 is LQKENI. The V end lost 2 bases, the J end lost 0 bases, and 7 bases lay between the germline ends. The CDR3 runs to 14 residues.

As to this clone: Other DNA sequences of this sample code for an identical CDR3. The gene calls are TRBV11-3 and TRBJ1-5; D is unresolved. The germline V gene encodes CDR1 SGHNT and CDR2 YENEEA. The CDR3 totals 13 residues. Trimming removed 3 bases from V and 7 bases from J, with 10 bases in between. The CDR3 DNA is TGTGCCAGCAGCTTGGAAGAGGGCCAGCCCCAGCATTTT. As protein: CASSLEEGQPQHF.

The chain links TRBV6-1 to TRBJ1-2, with D possibly matching TRBD1 (6 bases). CDR3 size: 14 residues. Per the germline V gene, CDR1 is MNHNS and CDR2 is SASEGT. Trimming cost V 6 bases and J 7 bases, with 18 bases left between them. CDR3 residues: CASRHDRPSIGYTF. CDR3 in DNA: TGTGCCAGCAGACACGACAGGCCCTCTATTGGCTACACCTTC.

The chain combines TRBV30 with TRBJ1-5, with TRBD1 as a possible D gene (5 bases). Germline values: CDR1 GTSNPN, CDR2 SVGIG (reference sequence). This CDR3 has 18 residues. Trimming took 3 bases from V and 0 from J, leaving 21 bases between them. The CDR3, as DNA: TGTGCCTGGAGCCGGGGCAGGACCTCCCCCATTAGCAATCAGCCCCAGCATTTT. This translates into CAWSRGRTSPISNQPQHF.

This clone was observed once. The rearrangement joins TRBV6-6 to TRBJ1-5; 8 bases align to TRBD1. Trimming cost V 7 bases and J 6 bases; bases outside gene matches: 11. CDR1 is MNHNY and CDR2 is SVGAGI in the germline V gene (reference sequence). The CDR3 consists of 15 residues. The CDR3 DNA sequence: TGTGCCAGCACCCTTAGGACAGGGATGCGTCAGCCCCAGCATTTT. Translating it yields CASTLRTGMRQPQHF.

The chain joins TRBV25-1 to TRBJ1-1; D unresolved. Trimming left V 7 bases short and J 1 base short, with 4 bases between. CDR3 length: 11 amino acids. CDR1 MGHDK and CDR2 SYGVNS come from the germline V gene. CDR3 coding DNA: TGTGCCAGCAAGACGAACACTGAAGCTTTCTTT. Translating gives CASKTNTEAFF. The full variable domain, with the rest looked up from reference TRBV25-1 and TRBJ1-1, is EADIYQTPRYLVIGTGKKITLECSQTMGHDKMYWYQQDPGMELHLIHYSYGVNSTEKGDLSSESTVSRIRTEHFPLTLESARPSHTSQYLCASKTNTEAFFGQGTRLTVV.

This clone was observed a handful of times. The rearrangement joins TRBV6-1 to TRBJ1-3; weak D call: TRBD1 (5 bases). CDR1 and CDR2 (germline): MNHNS, SASEGT. Trimming left V 4 bases short and J 0 bases short, with 13 bases between. This CDR3 spans 16 amino acids. This CDR3 is CASSAGIGASGNTIYF. As DNA, the CDR3 is TGTGCCAGCAGTGCTGGTATCGGGGCCTCTGGAAACACCATATATTTT.

The chain couples TRBV27 to TRBJ2-1; D call uncertain. In germline, CDR1 is MNHEY, CDR2 SMNVEV (reference sequence). V was pared by 3 bases and J by 7 bases, with 10 bases between. This CDR3 has 13 amino acids. Written as DNA, the CDR3 is TGTGCCAGCAGTTTTTATGGGAATAATGAGCAGTTCTTC. Residues: CASSFYGNNEQFF.

The chain couples TRBV6-5 to TRBJ2-2; unclear D gene. This CDR3 is 15 amino acids long. V lost 5 bases and J lost 3, with 13 bases in between. The germline V gene encodes CDR1 MNHEY and CDR2 SVGAGI. DNA for the CDR3: TGTGCCAGCAGTCCTTCCGGGCCATACACCGGGGAGCTGTTTTTT. This translates into CASSPSGPYTGELFF.

The V gene is TRBV6-1, the J gene TRBJ2-1; TRBD1 aligns across 11 bases. Germline assignment: CDR1 MNHNS and CDR2 SASEGT. This CDR3 has 16 residues. V lost 4 bases to trimming and J lost 0 bases; unmatched junction nucleotides: 2. CDR3 in amino acids: CASSAGTGGSYNEQFF. Written as DNA, the CDR3 is TGTGCCAGCAGTGCTGGGACAGGGGGCTCCTACAATGAGCAGTTCTTC.

This clone was counted a single time. The chain combines TRBV27 with TRBJ2-2, with a weak D call TRBD2 (5 bases). CDR1 and CDR2 (germline): MNHEY, SMNVEV (reference sequence). Trimming pared 5 bases from V and 6 bases from J, leaving 16 bases between. This CDR3 has 15 residues. The CDR3 sequence is CASSDISSGAGELFF. The CDR3 DNA reads as TGTGCCAGCAGTGACATTTCGAGCGGAGCCGGGGAGCTGTTTTTT.

This clone was seen once. The chain carries TRBV7-2 and TRBJ1-1, with unresolved D. V lost 3 bases and J lost 0, with 5 bases in between. The CDR3 has 13 amino acids. Germline values: CDR1 SGHTA, CDR2 FQGNSA. The CDR3 nucleotides read TGTGCCAGCAGCTTTGAAATGAACACTGAAGCTTTCTTT. Translated: CASSFEMNTEAFF.

This clone was recorded a few times. The chain is built from TRBV29-1 and TRBJ1-2; D gene ambiguous. The CDR3 contains 10 residues. Trimming left V 6 bases short and J 8 bases short, with 10 bases between. Per the germline V gene, CDR1 is SQVTM and CDR2 is ANQGSEA. CDR3 coding DNA: TGCAGCGTCAGGACCGGAGGCTACACCTTC. This translates into CSVRTGGYTF.

The chain has TRBV18 and TRBJ2-7; tentatively, D is TRBD1 (6 bases). V gave up 1 base and J gave up 5 bases, with 12 bases separating them. The CDR3 runs 14 residues. Germline V gene sequence: CDR1 KGHSH, CDR2 LQKENI. The CDR3 is CASSPLGTRNEQYF. CDR3 in DNA: TGTGCCAGCTCACCACTAGGGACAAGGAACGAGCAGTACTTC.

This clone was recorded once. The J gene is TRBJ1-2, the V gene TRBV7-8; tentatively, D is TRBD1 (5 bases). The CDR3 is made up of 17 amino acids. Germline V gives CDR1 SGHVS, CDR2 FQNEAQ. V gave up 6 bases and J gave up 7 bases, with 27 bases separating them. CDR3 sequence: CASRDKWGVGSTGGYTF. As DNA, the CDR3 is TGTGCCAGCAGAGACAAATGGGGGGTGGGGAGTACCGGTGGCTACACCTTC. Filled out from reference TRBV7-8 and TRBJ1-2, the complete variable domain reads GAGVSQSPRYKVAKRGQDVALRCDPISGHVSLFWYQQALGQGPEFLTYFQNEAQLDKSGLPSDRFFAERPEGSVSTLKIQRTQQEDSAVYLCASRDKWGVGSTGGYTFGSGTRLTVV.

With regard to this clone: An end of the junction does not agree with germline; a read error may underlie this. The chain couples TRBV4-1 to TRBJ1-5; D is perhaps TRBD1 (5 bases). There are 14 residues in the CDR3. CDR1 and CDR2 from the germline V gene are MGHRA and YSYEKL. The CDR3 is CASSHRAGNQLQHF. CDR3 coding DNA: TGCGCCAGCAGCCACAGGGCGGGCAATCAGCTCCAGCATTTT.

The genes are TRBV19 and TRBJ2-3, with TRBD2 matching 12 bases. Germline V gene sequence: CDR1 LNHDA, CDR2 SQIVND (reference sequence). Losses at the gene ends were 3 bases for V and 0 bases for J; bases not matched to a gene: 7. The CDR3 extends over 18 amino acids. Here the CDR3 DNA reads TGTGCCAGTAGTATTGAAGGACTAGCGGGGTTAAGCACAGATACGCAGTATTTT. This translates into CASSIEGLAGLSTDTQYF. Filled out from reference TRBV19 and TRBJ2-3, the complete variable domain reads DGGITQSPKYLFRKEGQNVTLSCEQNLNHDAMYWYRQDPGQGLRLIYYSQIVNDFQKGDIAEGYSVSREKKESFPLTVTSAQKNPTAFYLCASSIEGLAGLSTDTQYFGPGTRLTVL.

The rearrangement uses TRBV30 and TRBJ1-2, with D uncertain. Trimming pared 5 bases from V and 7 bases from J, leaving 20 bases between. CDR1 is GTSNPN, CDR2 SVGIG, per germline (reference sequence). There are 14 residues in the CDR3. The CDR3 DNA sequence: TGTGCCTGGGAAAAACAACAGCGACGGAGTGGCTACACCTTC. Amino acid sequence: CAWEKQQRRSGYTF.

The chain combines TRBV11-2 with TRBJ2-7, with D hard to call. The germline gives CDR1 SGHAT, CDR2 FQNNGV. Trimming stripped 6 bases from V and 0 bases from J, with 9 bases between. CDR3 size: 13 residues. The CDR3 loop reads CASSSGSSYEQYF. In DNA, the CDR3 is TGTGCCAGCAGTTCAGGAAGCTCCTACGAGCAGTACTTC.

The genes are TRBV30 and TRBJ2-7, with 7 positions matching TRBD1. The V gene end was trimmed by 2 bases and the J gene end by 9 bases; junction bases not matched to a gene: 7. From germline, CDR1 is GTSNPN and CDR2 SVGIG (reference sequence). This CDR3 is built from 12 residues. Written as DNA, the CDR3 is TGTGCCTGGAGTAAGGACAGGCCTTCGCAGTACTTC. This encodes CAWSKDRPSQYF.

V gene TRBV7-2 combines with J gene TRBJ2-5, with D possibly being TRBD2 (5 bases). The germline gives CDR1 SGHTA, CDR2 FQGNSA. This CDR3 contains 15 residues. Trimming pared 2 bases from V and 0 bases from J, leaving 10 bases between. Here the CDR3 DNA reads TGTGCCAGCAGCTTAAGTCGGACTTACCAAGAGACCCAGTACTTC. It translates to CASSLSRTYQETQYF.

The chain carries TRBV6-1 and TRBJ1-3; D gene unclear. The CDR3 totals 15 residues. Germline CDR1 MNHNS, CDR2 SASEGT. Trimming took 0 bases from V and 4 from J, leaving 10 bases between them. Written as DNA, the CDR3 is TGTGCCAGCAGTGAAGCAGGAACCTTCGGAAACACCATATATTTT. The encoded protein is CASSEAGTFGNTIYF.

The V and J genes are TRBV9 and TRBJ2-1, with 8 bases that match TRBD1. The ends lost 3 bases at V and 5 bases at J; junction bases unmatched: 7. The CDR3 length is 15 residues. Germline lookup yields CDR1 SGDLS and CDR2 YYNGEE. CDR3 loop: CASSAATGENNEQFF. The DNA of the CDR3 is TGTGCCAGCAGCGCCGCGACAGGGGAGAACAATGAGCAGTTCTTC.